This T cell receptor beta chain appears in the sequencing data of a study of high-grade serous ovarian cancer treatment subgroups. Study summary: Mean per sample: about 14,000 reads, around 7,100 unique TCR beta rearrangements. Study findings and constraints: These tumor repertoires lack spatial information from bulk sequencing. Repertoire similarity ranged roughly 0.11 to 0.85 between tumors of one patient. Repertoire analysis covered CDR3 alone, not CDR1 or CDR2.

V lost 11 bases to trimming and J lost 0 bases, with 6 bases between them. The CDR3 is made up of 11 amino acids. CDR1 and CDR2 (germline): LNHDA, SQIVND (reference sequence). A remark on this clone: Its matching antigen is unknown.

Assay: immunoSEQ multiplex PCR; the TCRdb copy retains only in-frame clones and omits some. In the table there are 5,000 or so clones, 65% to 70% of which are singletons. Tumor samples were obtained before definitive surgery or chemotherapy. The origin of this receptor is a human donor with high-grade serous ovarian cancer. The specimen sequenced was tumor tissue. The genes are TRBV19 and TRBJ2-3; D not resolved. As DNA, the CDR3 is TGTGCCGTCACTAGCACAGATACGCAGTATTTT. Translation gives CAVTSTDTQYF.